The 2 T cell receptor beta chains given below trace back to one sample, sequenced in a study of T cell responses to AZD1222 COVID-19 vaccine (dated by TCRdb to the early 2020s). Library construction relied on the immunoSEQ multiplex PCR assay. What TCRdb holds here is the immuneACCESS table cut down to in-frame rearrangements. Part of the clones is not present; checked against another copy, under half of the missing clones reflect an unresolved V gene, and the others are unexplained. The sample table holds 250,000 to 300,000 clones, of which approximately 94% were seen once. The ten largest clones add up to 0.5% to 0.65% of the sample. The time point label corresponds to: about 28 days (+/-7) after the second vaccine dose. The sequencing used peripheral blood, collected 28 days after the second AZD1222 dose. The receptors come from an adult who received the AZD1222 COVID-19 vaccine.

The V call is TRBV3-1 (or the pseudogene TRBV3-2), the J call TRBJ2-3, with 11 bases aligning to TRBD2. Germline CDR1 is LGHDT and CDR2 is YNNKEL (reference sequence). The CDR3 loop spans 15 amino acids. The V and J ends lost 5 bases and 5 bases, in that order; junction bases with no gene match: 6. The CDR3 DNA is TGTGCCAGCAGCGATAGCGGGGGGGCGGGAGATACGCAGTATTTT. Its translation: CASSDSGGAGDTQYF.

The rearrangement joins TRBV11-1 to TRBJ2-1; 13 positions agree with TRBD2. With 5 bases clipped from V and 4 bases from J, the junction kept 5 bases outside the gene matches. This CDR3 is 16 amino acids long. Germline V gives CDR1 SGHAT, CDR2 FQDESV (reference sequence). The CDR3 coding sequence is TGTGCCAGCAGCCCCCAGACTAGCGGGGGGTACAATGAGCAGTTCTTC. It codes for CASSPQTSGGYNEQFF.